The clone carrying this TCR beta chain showed up just a few times. Its matching antigen is unknown. The record originates from a study of T cell responses to AZD1222 COVID-19 vaccine. The CDR3 consists of 15 residues. Germline lookup yields CDR1 SGHRS and CDR2 YFSETQ. After removal of 0 bases from V and 8 bases from J, the junction contained 5 bases not matched to a gene. Study-wide results and limits: Targeting of unmutated variant regions was reportedly seen in nearly half of spike-specific TCRs. Increased Spike-specific TCR breadth and depth were observed after two AZD1222 doses. Only a handful of AZD1222 recipients were seropositive at baseline.

Libraries were prepared by immunoSEQ multiplex PCR; TCRdb keeps only in-frame clonotypes and omits some of them. The sample comprises 150,000 to 200,000 clones, around 91% of which are singletons, and about 6.5% rests with the top ten. Sequences were derived from peripheral blood, sampled 28 days after the second AZD1222 dose. The rearrangement uses TRBV5-1 and TRBJ1-4, with TRBD1 matching over 9 bases. This TCR came from an adult who received the AZD1222 COVID-19 vaccine. The CDR3 region is CASSLGQGEGEKLFF. The CDR3 DNA follows: TGCGCCAGCAGCTTGGGACAGGGGGAAGGAGAAAAACTGTTTTTT.